This T cell receptor beta chain was retrieved from a study of cytomegalovirus exposure and HLA in healthy donors. Germline V gene data show CDR1 as LNHDA and CDR2 as SQIVND (reference sequence). This CDR3 has 16 amino acids. PCR employed 60 Vbeta and 13 Jbeta primers. Sequenced by immunoSEQ multiplex PCR; TCRdb stores in-frame clones only, minus some. The sample table sets out 120,000 or so clones. The chain links TRBV19 to TRBJ2-5; perhaps TRBD1 as D (6 bases). With the DNA end fitting TRBJ2-7 better, the J assignment may be wrong. This TCR was sampled from a man aged 18 to 29 in good health and CMV-seronegative. Specimen: PBMCs. This CDR3 reads CASSLSVTGNPYEQYF. The CDR3 DNA reads as TGTGCCAGCTCGTTGTCGGTGACAGGCAATCCCTACGAGCAGTACTTC.